The source of this TCR beta chain is a study of CD8 T cells in ankylosing spondylitis. General study results and limits: It appeared that ankylosing spondylitis blood was characterized by a TCR beta motif of 8 or 9 highly homologous variants. Within matched ankylosing spondylitis synovial fluid, disease-linked clones were reportedly significantly enriched.

Quantitative 5'-RACE with molecular barcodes produced the TCR beta libraries. TCRdb independently ran MiXCR on the 5' RACE reads; one entry per CDR3 protein. In the table there are about 360,000 distinct CDR3 sequences, 20% of which are singletons. Notes on this clonotype: Its antigen is as yet unknown.

The V gene's germline CDR1 is MGHRA and CDR2 YSYEKL. The CDR3 covers 13 residues. The V gene lost 2 bases and the J gene lost 6 bases, with 8 bases spanning the gap. The J gene is TRBJ1-5, the V gene TRBV4-1; D unclear. This TCR was sampled from a male donor with ankylosing spondylitis or in good health (not recorded which). Input material: blood, either unsorted or a sorted T cell fraction (not recorded which). CDR3: CASSQTDGQPQHF. CDR3 bases: TGCGCCAGCAGCCAAACGGACGGTCAGCCCCAGCATTTT.